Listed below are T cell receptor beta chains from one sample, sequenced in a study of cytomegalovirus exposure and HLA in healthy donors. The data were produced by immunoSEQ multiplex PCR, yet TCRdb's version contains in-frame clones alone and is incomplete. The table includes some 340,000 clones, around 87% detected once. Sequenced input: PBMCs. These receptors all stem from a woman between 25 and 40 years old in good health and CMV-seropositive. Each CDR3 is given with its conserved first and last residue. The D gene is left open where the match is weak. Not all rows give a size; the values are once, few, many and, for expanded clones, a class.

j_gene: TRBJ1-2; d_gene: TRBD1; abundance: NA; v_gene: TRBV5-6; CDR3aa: CASSMAGTVYGYTF; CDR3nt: TGTGCCAGCAGTATGGCCGGGACAGTCTATGGCTACACCTTC
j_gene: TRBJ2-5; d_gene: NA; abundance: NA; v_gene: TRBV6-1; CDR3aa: CASSSFRTTIETQYF; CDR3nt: TGTGCCAGCAGTTCATTTCGGACCACAATAGAGACCCAGTACTTC
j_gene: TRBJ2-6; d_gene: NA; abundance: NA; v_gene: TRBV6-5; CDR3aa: CASSYSELSGANVLTF; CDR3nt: TGTGCCAGCAGTTACTCGGAGCTCTCTGGGGCCAACGTCCTGACTTTC
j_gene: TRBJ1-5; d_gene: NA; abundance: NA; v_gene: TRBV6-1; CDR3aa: CASSQGVRESNQPQHF; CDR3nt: TGTGCCAGCAGTCAAGGGGTCAGGGAAAGCAATCAGCCCCAGCATTTT
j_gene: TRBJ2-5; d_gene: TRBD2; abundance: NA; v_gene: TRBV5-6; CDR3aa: CASSLGILAGGETQYF; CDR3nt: TGTGCCAGCAGCTTGGGCATACTAGCGGGGGGAGAGACCCAGTACTTC
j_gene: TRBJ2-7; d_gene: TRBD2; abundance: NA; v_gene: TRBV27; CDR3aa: CASSRTRNEQYF; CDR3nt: TGTGCCAGCAGCCGGACTAGGAATGAGCAGTACTTC
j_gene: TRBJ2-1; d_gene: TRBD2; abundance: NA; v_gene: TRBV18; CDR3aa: CASSQYSGLAYNEQFF; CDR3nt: TGTGCCAGCTCCCAGTACTCGGGACTAGCCTACAATGAGCAGTTCTTC
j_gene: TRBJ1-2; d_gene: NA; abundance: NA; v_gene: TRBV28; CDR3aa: CASSTRQANNYGYTF; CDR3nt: TGTGCCAGCAGTACACGACAGGCGAACAACTATGGCTACACCTTC
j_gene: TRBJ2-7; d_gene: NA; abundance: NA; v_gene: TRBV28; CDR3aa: CASSLQGNYEQYF; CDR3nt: TGTGCCAGCAGTCTACAGGGAAACTACGAGCAGTACTTC
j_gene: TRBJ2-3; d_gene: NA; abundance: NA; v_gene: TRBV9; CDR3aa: CASSLEQRTDTQYF; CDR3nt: TGTGCCAGCAGCCTGGAACAACGCACAGATACGCAGTATTTT
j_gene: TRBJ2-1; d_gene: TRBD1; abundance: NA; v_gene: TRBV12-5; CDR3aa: CASGFGDRGNNEQFF; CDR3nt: TGTGCTAGTGGTTTTGGGGACAGGGGCAACAATGAGCAGTTCTTC
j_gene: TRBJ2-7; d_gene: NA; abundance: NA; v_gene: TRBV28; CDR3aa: CASSLRQGLGQYF; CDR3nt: TGTGCCAGCAGTTTACGTCAGGGGTTGGGGCAGTACTTC
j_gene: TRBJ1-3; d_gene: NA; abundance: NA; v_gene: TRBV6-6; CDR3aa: CASSPQGFSGNTIYF; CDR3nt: TGTGCCAGCAGTCCACAGGGCTTCTCTGGAAACACCATATATTTT
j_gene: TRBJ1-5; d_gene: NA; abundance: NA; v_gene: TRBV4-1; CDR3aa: CASSQLGLGNQPQHF; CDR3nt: TGCGCCAGCAGCCAACTGGGGTTAGGCAATCAGCCCCAGCATTTT
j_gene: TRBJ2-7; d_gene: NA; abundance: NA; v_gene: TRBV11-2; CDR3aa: CASSLDIGVEQYF; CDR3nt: TGTGCCAGCAGCTTAGATATCGGCGTCGAGCAGTACTTC
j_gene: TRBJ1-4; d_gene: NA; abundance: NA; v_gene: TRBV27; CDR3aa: CASSSNSVRQLEKLFF; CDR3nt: TGTGCCAGCAGCTCAAATTCCGTGAGGCAACTCGAAAAACTGTTTTTT
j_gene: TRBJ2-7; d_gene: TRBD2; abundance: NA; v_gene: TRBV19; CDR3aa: CASSIAHSGGYEQYF; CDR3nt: TGTGCCAGTAGTATAGCCCATAGCGGGGGCTACGAGCAGTACTTC
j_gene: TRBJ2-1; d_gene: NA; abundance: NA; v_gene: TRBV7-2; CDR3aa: CASSLTGLNEQFF; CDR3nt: TGTGCCAGCAGCTTGACGGGTCTCAATGAGCAGTTCTTC
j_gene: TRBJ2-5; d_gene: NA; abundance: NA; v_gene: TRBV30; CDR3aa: CAWSDPETQYF; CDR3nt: TGTGCCTGGAGTGATCCAGAGACCCAGTACTTC
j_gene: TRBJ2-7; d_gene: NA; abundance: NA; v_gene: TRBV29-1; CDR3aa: CSAIPTGRSSYEQYF; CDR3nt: TGCAGCGCCATCCCGACAGGTAGGAGCTCCTACGAGCAGTACTTC
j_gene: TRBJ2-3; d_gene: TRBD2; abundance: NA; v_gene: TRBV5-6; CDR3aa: CASSLALGAGVPDTQYF; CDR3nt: TGTGCCAGCAGCTTGGCGCTTGGAGCGGGGGTCCCAGATACGCAGTATTTT
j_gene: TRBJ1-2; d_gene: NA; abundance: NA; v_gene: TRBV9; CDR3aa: CASSVSGGREAKGYTF; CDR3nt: TGTGCCAGCAGCGTTTCCGGTGGCCGGGAGGCGAAAGGCTACACCTTC
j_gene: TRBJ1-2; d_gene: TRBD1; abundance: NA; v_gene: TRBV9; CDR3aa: CASSVGDRVGGYTF; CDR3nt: TGTGCCAGCAGCGTTGGAGACAGGGTTGGAGGCTACACCTTC
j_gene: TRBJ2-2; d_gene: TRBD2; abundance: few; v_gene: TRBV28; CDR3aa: CASSLPPPLSGRASAGELFF; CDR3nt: TGTGCCAGCAGTTTGCCTCCGCCCCTTAGCGGGAGGGCCTCGGCCGGGGAGCTGTTTTTT
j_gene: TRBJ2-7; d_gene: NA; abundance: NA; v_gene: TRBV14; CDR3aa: CASSQVAGLGYEQYF; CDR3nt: TGTGCCAGCAGCCAAGTCGCAGGGTTGGGCTACGAGCAGTACTTC
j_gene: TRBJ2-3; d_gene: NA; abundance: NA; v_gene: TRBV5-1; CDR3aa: CASLTQCTDTQYF; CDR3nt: TGCGCCAGCCTCACGCAATGCACAGATACGCAGTATTTT
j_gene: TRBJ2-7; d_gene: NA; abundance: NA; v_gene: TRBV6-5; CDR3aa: CASSYSGGAGTYEQYF; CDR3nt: TGTGCCAGCAGTTACTCGGGTGGGGCAGGGACCTACGAGCAGTACTTC
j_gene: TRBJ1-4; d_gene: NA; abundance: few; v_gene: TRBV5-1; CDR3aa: CASSLGNEKLFF; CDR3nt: TGCGCCAGCAGCTTGGGTAATGAAAAACTGTTTTTT
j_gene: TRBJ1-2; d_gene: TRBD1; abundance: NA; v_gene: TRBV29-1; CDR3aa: CSVEAGQGVNYGYTF; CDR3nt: TGCAGCGTTGAAGCCGGACAGGGCGTTAACTATGGCTACACCTTC
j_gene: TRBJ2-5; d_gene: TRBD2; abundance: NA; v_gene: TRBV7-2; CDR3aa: CASSPWGGGQETQYF; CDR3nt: TGTGCCAGCAGCCCGTGGGGGGGAGGACAAGAGACCCAGTACTTC
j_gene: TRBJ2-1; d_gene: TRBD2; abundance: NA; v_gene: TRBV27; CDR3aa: CASTPSGSPNEQFF; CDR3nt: TGTGCCAGCACCCCTAGCGGGAGCCCAAATGAGCAGTTCTTC
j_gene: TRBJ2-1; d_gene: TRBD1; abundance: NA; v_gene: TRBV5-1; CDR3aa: CASTQGTGGDNEQFF; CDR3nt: TGCGCCAGCACCCAAGGGACAGGGGGGGACAATGAGCAGTTCTTC
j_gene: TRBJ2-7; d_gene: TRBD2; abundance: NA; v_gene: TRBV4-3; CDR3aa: CASSPGTSGTYEQYF; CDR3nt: TGCGCCAGCAGCCCTGGGACTAGCGGGACCTACGAGCAGTACTTC
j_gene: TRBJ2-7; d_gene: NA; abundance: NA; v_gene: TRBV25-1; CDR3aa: CASSGTSAYEQYF; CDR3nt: TGTGCCAGCAGTGGGACATCGGCCTACGAGCAGTACTTC
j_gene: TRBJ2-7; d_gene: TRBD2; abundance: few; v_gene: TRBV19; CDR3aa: CASSGGNEQYF; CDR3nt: TGTGCCAGTTCGGGAGGGAACGAGCAGTACTTC
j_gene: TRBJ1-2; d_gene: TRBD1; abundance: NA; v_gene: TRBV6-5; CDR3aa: CASSKMTGVNYGYTF; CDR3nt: TGTGCCAGCAGTAAAATGACAGGGGTAAATTATGGCTACACCTTC
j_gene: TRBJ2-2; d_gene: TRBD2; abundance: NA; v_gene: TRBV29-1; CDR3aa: CSVLAGGPFGELFF; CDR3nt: TGCAGCGTCTTAGCGGGAGGGCCCTTCGGGGAGCTGTTTTTT
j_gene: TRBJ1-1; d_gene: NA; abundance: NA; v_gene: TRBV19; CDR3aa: CASSPGATEAFF; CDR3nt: TGTGCCAGTAGCCCAGGGGCCACTGAAGCTTTCTTT
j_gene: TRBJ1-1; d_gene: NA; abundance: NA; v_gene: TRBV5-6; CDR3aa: CASSLEVNTEAFF; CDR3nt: TGTGCCAGCAGCTTGGAGGTGAACACTGAAGCTTTCTTT
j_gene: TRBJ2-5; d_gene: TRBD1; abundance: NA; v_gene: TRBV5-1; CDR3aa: CASTDREYQETQYF; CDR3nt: TGCGCCAGCACGGACAGGGAGTACCAAGAGACCCAGTACTTC
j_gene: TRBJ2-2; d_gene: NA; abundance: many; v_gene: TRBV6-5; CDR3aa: CASSVSSEFTGELFF; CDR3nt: TGTGCCAGCAGTGTAAGTAGCGAGTTCACCGGGGAGCTGTTTTTT
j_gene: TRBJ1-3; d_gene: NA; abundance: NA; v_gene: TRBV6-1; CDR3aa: CASSETPSSGNTIYF; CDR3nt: TGTGCCAGCAGTGAAACACCGAGCTCTGGAAACACCATATATTTT
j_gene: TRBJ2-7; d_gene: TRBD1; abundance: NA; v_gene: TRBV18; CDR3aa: CASSPLRDRDNEQYF; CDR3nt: TGTGCCAGCTCACCTTTGAGGGACAGGGACAACGAGCAGTACTTC
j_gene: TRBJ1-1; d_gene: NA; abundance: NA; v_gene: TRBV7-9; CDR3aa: CASSLGRTEAFF; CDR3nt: TGTGCCAGCAGCTTAGGAAGGACTGAAGCTTTCTTT
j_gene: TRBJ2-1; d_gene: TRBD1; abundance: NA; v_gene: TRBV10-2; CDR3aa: CASSQTGGNEQFF; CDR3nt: TGCGCCAGCAGCCAGACAGGGGGTAATGAGCAGTTCTTC
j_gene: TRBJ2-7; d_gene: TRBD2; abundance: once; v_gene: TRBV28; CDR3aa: CASSFISREGREQYF; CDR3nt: TGTGCCAGCAGTTTCATCTCGCGGGAGGGTCGAGAGCAGTACTTC
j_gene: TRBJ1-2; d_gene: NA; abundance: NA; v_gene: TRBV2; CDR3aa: CASSENNSNYGYTF; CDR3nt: TGTGCCAGCAGTGAAAACAATTCTAACTATGGCTACACCTTC
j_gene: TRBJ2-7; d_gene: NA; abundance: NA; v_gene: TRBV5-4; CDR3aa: CASSLEAPTYEQYF; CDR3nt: TGTGCCAGCAGCTTGGAAGCGCCCACCTACGAGCAGTACTTC